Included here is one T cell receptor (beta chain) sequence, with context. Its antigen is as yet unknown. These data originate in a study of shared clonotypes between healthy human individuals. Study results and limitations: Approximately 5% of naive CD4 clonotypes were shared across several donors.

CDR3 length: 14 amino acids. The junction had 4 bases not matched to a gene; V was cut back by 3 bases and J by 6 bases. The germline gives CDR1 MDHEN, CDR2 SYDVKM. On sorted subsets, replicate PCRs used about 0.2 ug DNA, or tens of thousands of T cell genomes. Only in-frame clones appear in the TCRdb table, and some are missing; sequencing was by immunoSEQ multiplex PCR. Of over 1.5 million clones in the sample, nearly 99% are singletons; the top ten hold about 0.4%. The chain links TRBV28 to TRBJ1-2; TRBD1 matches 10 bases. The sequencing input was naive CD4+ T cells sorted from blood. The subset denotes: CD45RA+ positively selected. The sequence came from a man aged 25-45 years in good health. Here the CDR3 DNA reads TGTGCCAGCAGTTTCGGACAGGGGGTTAATGGCTACACCTTC. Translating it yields CASSFGQGVNGYTF.